Detailed here is one TCR beta chain. The table came from immunoSEQ multiplex PCR; TCRdb's copy has only in-frame clones and leaves some out. In the table there are 90,000 to 120,000 clones, 75% to 90% of which are singletons. The sample belongs to a study of blood T cell repertoires in COVID-19. Sample: peripheral blood. The TCR sequence derives from a woman older than 75 with acute or convalescent COVID-19.

CDR3 DNA sequence: TGTGCCAGCACCCTGACAGGGGGCCGAGCAGATACGCAGTATTTT. Its protein product is CASTLTGGRADTQYF. The chain joins TRBV2 to TRBJ2-3, with 10 bases aligning to TRBD1. V lost 7 bases to trimming and J lost 4 bases; unmatched junction nucleotides: 8. Germline loops: CDR1 SNHLY, CDR2 FYNNEI. This CDR3 has 15 amino acids. Full variable domain (rest looked up from reference TRBV2 and TRBJ2-3): EPEVTQTPSHQVTQMGQEVILRCVPISNHLYFYWYRQILGQKVEFLVSFYNNEISEKSEIFDDQFSVERPDGSNFTLKIRSTKLEDSAMYFCASTLTGGRADTQYFGPGTRLTVL.